These 14 T cell receptor beta chains were sequenced from one sample in a study of post-analysis software for immune sequencing data. Antigens of these TCRs are unknown. Unique molecular identifiers had been added to the TCR beta cDNA libraries. TCRdb analysed the PCR reads with MiXCR anew, one entry per CDR3 protein. The data contain more than 450,000 distinct CDR3 sequences, 30% to 40% of them seen just once; the ten biggest clones take up 6%. Study outcomes and limitations: A handful of TRBV segments were more frequent in patients than controls; TRBV5-6, TRBV5-1 and TRBV20-1 belonged to this group.

Sequenced input: blood. The source of these receptors is a girl between 2 and 17 years old with multiple sclerosis.

V usage is TRBV20-1 and J usage is TRBJ2-3, with D perhaps matching TRBD1 or TRBD2 (6 bases each). Germline V gene sequence: CDR1 DFQATT, CDR2 SNEGSKA (reference sequence). V gave up 0 bases and J gave up 7 bases, with 23 bases separating them. This CDR3 is built from 17 residues. The CDR3 spells CSARDRLTRRGDYTQYF. The CDR3 DNA follows: TGCAGTGCTAGAGATCGCCTGACTAGAAGGGGGGATTATACGCAGTATTTT.

The chain recombines TRBV6-6 with TRBJ1-4; D is ambiguous. Germline V lookup: CDR1 MNHNY, CDR2 SVGAGI (reference sequence). The CDR3 spans 12 residues. V was cut by 3 bases and J by 7 bases, with 6 bases left in between. The CDR3 DNA reads TGTGCCAGCAGTTATGGGGTTGAAAAACTGTTTTTT. The encoded protein is CASSYGVEKLFF.

The V gene is TRBV29-1, the J gene TRBJ1-1; a possible D gene is TRBD1 (6 bases). CDR3 length: 13 residues. Germline CDR1 reads SQVTM; CDR2 reads ANQGSEA. V dropped 6 bases and J dropped 0 bases, with 11 bases sitting between them. In DNA, the CDR3 is TGCAGCGTCCAGGGGTTGTTGAACACTGAAGCTTTCTTT. It specifies CSVQGLLNTEAFF.

The gene calls are TRBV20-1 and TRBJ2-7; a possible D gene is TRBD1 (5 bases). The CDR3 has 15 residues. Per germline, CDR1 DFQATT and CDR2 SNEGSKA (reference sequence). V was clipped by 1 base and J by 0 bases, with 13 bases between them. The DNA of the CDR3 is TGCAGTGCTAGAGGGGGCGGCAGCCACTCCTACGAGCAGTACTTC. Its translation: CSARGGGSHSYEQYF.

This clonotype was seen ten or more times. The junction departs from the called germline gene at one end, perhaps through a read error. The chain is built from TRBV3-1 and TRBJ2-5; D not certain. Germline-derived CDR1 and CDR2 are LGHDT and YNNKEL (reference sequence). The CDR3 sequence is 11 residues long. This CDR3 reads CASSAGETQYF. The DNA for the CDR3 is TGCGCCAGCAGCGCCGGGGAGACCCAGTACTTC.

Points on this clonotype: Its ends do not fully match the called genes, so a read error is possible. The genes are TRBV12-3 or TRBV12-4 and TRBJ1-4; the D gene is possibly TRBD1 (6 bases). CDR3 length: 15 amino acids. CDR3 protein: CANSSKTGMNEKLFF. The CDR3 DNA follows: TGTGCCAACAGTTCAAAGACAGGAATGAATGAAAAACTGTTTTTT.

The rearrangement uses TRBV5-1 and TRBJ1-2; D not certain. The CDR3 extends over 12 amino acids. The ends were cut back, 4 bases at V and 7 bases at J, with 11 bases in the middle. CDR1 and CDR2 from the germline V gene are SGHRS and YFSETQ. The CDR3 DNA reads as TGCGCCAGCAGCCCAGCAAGGTCTGGCTACACCTTC. This translates into CASSPARSGYTF.

The chain uses TRBV3-1 and TRBJ1-1; D possibly corresponds to TRBD1 (6 bases). Per germline, CDR1 LGHDT and CDR2 YNNKEL (reference sequence). The CDR3 has 14 residues. With 5 bases removed from V and 4 bases from J, the gap between germline ends came to 14 bases. As DNA, the CDR3 is TGTGCCAGCAGCGTTGGTGGGGGCGGCACTGAAGCTTTCTTT. Protein product: CASSVGGGGTEAFF.

This clonotype was observed a single time. J is TRBJ2-5 and V is TRBV2; D may be TRBD1 or TRBD2 (5 bases each). Trimming removed 7 bases from V and 11 bases from J, with 32 bases in between. Germline CDR1 is SNHLY and CDR2 is FYNNEI. The CDR3 consists of 17 residues. The CDR3 loop is CASMGVIRDPKSHEQYF. Here the CDR3 DNA reads TGTGCCAGCATGGGGGTAATACGGGACCCCAAATCCCATGAGCAGTACTTC.

The chain is built from TRBV7-9 and TRBJ1-1; D remains ambiguous. Looked up from germline, CDR1 is SEHNR and CDR2 is FQNEAQ (reference sequence). The CDR3 consists of 14 residues. V lost 0 bases and J lost 1, with 6 bases in between. For the CDR3, the DNA is TGTGCCAGCAGCTTAGCGCCGGGGAACACTGAAGCTTTCTTT. Translating it yields CASSLAPGNTEAFF.

The chain employs TRBV20-1 and TRBJ2-1, with TRBD1 matching over 12 bases. Germline V gene lookup returns CDR1 DFQATT and CDR2 SNEGSKA (reference sequence). The CDR3 has 16 amino acids. After removal of 0 bases from V and 7 bases from J, the junction contained 7 bases not matched to a gene. The CDR3: CSARDIGTGGGNEQFF. CDR3 sequence (DNA): TGCAGTGCTAGAGATATTGGGACAGGGGGCGGAAATGAGCAGTTCTTC.

The chain uses TRBV15 and TRBJ1-3; a possible D gene is TRBD1 (6 bases). The V and J ends lost 0 bases and 3 bases respectively, with 12 bases between them. Germline-derived CDR1 and CDR2 are LNHNV and YYDKDF (reference sequence). The CDR3 extends over 16 amino acids. CDR3 nucleotides: TGTGCCACCAGCAGAGATCGGGGGCCGAGTGGAAACACCATATATTTT. This gives the protein CATSRDRGPSGNTIYF.

The V gene is TRBV2, the J gene TRBJ1-6; 7 bases agree with TRBD1. The V segment lost 6 bases and the J segment 5 bases; nucleotides outside the gene matches: 7. Per germline, CDR1 SNHLY and CDR2 FYNNEI. The CDR3 covers 15 residues. CDR3 loop: CASSEPGQNNSPLHF. The CDR3 region has the DNA TGTGCCAGCAGCGAGCCGGGACAGAATAATTCACCCCTCCACTTT.

This clonotype was seen more than once but under ten times. CDR3 residues: CASSVVLTDTQYF. CDR3 nucleotide sequence: TGTGCCAGCAGCGTAGTTTTGACAGATACGCAGTATTTT. The rearrangement joins TRBV9 to TRBJ2-3; no definite D call. This CDR3 spans 13 amino acids. Trimming took off 0 bases at V and 3 bases at J, with 5 bases between the two ends. Germline CDR1 and CDR2: SGDLS and YYNGEE.